Below, 13 T cell receptor beta chains from the same sample are listed, as sequenced in a study of shared clonotypes between healthy human individuals. TCRdb's table, derived via immunoSEQ multiplex PCR, lists solely in-frame clones and lacks some. The repertoire consists of hundreds of thousands of clones, with around 97% occurring once and the leading ten covering less than 0.065%. Material for sequencing was naive CD4+ T cells sorted from blood. The sample's subset: CD45RA+ positively selected. These receptors all stem from a woman younger than 45 in good health.

The chain recombines TRBV6-6 with TRBJ2-7; 10 positions match TRBD2. The germline V gene encodes CDR1 MNHNY and CDR2 SVGAGI (reference sequence). The CDR3 is 14 amino acids. The J segment lost 7 bases and the V segment lost 2 bases, leaving 5 bases of the junction unmatched. In DNA form, the CDR3 reads TGTGCCAGCAGTTACGGCCTAGCGGGAGAGGAGCAGTACTTC. Amino acid sequence: CASSYGLAGEEQYF.

V is TRBV7-2 and J is TRBJ2-2, with D perhaps being TRBD1 or TRBD2 (5 bases each). V gave up 3 bases and J gave up 11 bases, with 16 bases separating them. The V gene's germline CDR1 is SGHTA and CDR2 FQGNSA. The CDR3 runs 14 residues. CDR3 nucleotide sequence: TGTGCCAGCAGCTTGGGTGGGACCCGCATCGAGCTGTTTTTT. Translated, it gives CASSLGGTRIELFF.

V usage is TRBV11-2 and J usage is TRBJ1-2; weak D call: TRBD1 (6 bases). Trimming removed 6 bases at V and 2 bases at J, with 10 bases between. Germline CDR1 SGHAT, CDR2 FQNNGV. This CDR3 has 13 amino acids. CDR3 bases: TGTGCCAGCAGAAGTAGGGGGAACTATGGCTACACCTTC. Encoded protein: CASRSRGNYGYTF.

The CDR3 spells CASSVAPGGELFF. The CDR3 DNA is TGTGCCAGCAGCGTAGCCCCGGGGGGGGAGCTGTTTTTT. This rearrangement joins TRBV9 to TRBJ2-2, with a tentative D call TRBD2 (5 bases). V lost 0 bases and J 8 bases, leaving 8 bases between the germline ends. Germline V CDR1 and CDR2: SGDLS, YYNGEE. CDR3 size: 13 residues.

V and J are TRBV6-5 and TRBJ1-5; maybe TRBD1 (6 bases). Deletions cut 5 bases from V and 5 bases from J, with 13 bases between. The CDR3 consists of 14 residues. Germline V gene lookup returns CDR1 MNHEY and CDR2 SVGAGI. The CDR3, as DNA: TGTGCCAGCAGTGCAGGGGTCGAATATCAGCCCCAGCATTTT. Translation gives CASSAGVEYQPQHF.

CDR3 residues: CASRPQGASSGNTIYF. The CDR3 region has the DNA TGTGCCAGTAGGCCGCAGGGGGCAAGCTCTGGAAACACCATATATTTT. The genes are TRBV19 and TRBJ1-3, with 8 bases aligning to TRBD1. The CDR3 runs to 16 residues. Germline-derived CDR1 and CDR2 are LNHDA and SQIVND (reference sequence). Germline trimming cut 6 bases from V and 0 bases from J; bases unmatched to any gene: 7. Full variable domain (rest looked up from reference TRBV19 and TRBJ1-3): DGGITQSPKYLFRKEGQNVTLSCEQNLNHDAMYWYRQDPGQGLRLIYYSQIVNDFQKGDIAEGYSVSREKKESFPLTVTSAQKNPTAFYLCASRPQGASSGNTIYFGEGSWLTVV.

V gene TRBV6-5 combines with J gene TRBJ1-5; TRBD1 matches 8 bases. The CDR3 has 14 residues. J gave up 5 bases and V 2 bases, and 2 bases lay outside the gene matches. Germline V gene data show CDR1 as MNHEY and CDR2 as SVGAGI. CDR3 amino acids: CASSYGTGDQPQHF. The DNA of the CDR3 is TGTGCCAGCAGTTACGGGACAGGAGATCAGCCCCAGCATTTT.

V and J are TRBV9 and TRBJ2-5; D gene unclear. Trimming cost V 4 bases and J 1 base, with 11 bases left between them. The CDR3 has 14 amino acids. Germline V lookup: CDR1 SGDLS, CDR2 YYNGEE. CDR3 coding DNA: TGTGCCAGCAGCCTCTCATCCTCCCAAGAGACCCAGTACTTC. This encodes CASSLSSSQETQYF.

In the case of this clone: Other nucleotide sequences from this sample produce the same CDR3. The chain employs TRBV5-1 and TRBJ2-7; 8 bases are a match to TRBD1. The CDR3 contains 14 residues. From germline, CDR1 is SGHRS and CDR2 YFSETQ. V lost 0 bases, J lost 1 base, and 0 bases stayed unmatched. Here the CDR3 DNA reads TGCGCCAGCAGCTTGGGACAGGGGTCCTACGAGCAGTACTTC. Protein: CASSLGQGSYEQYF.

The chain recombines TRBV29-1 with TRBJ2-5; D call uncertain. This CDR3 spans 17 amino acids. V shed 4 bases and J shed 5 bases, with 26 bases lying between them. Looked up from germline, CDR1 is SQVTM and CDR2 is ANQGSEA. The CDR3 loop is CSVVLRVGYPKVETQYF. CDR3 DNA: TGCAGCGTTGTCTTGCGCGTCGGTTATCCGAAGGTTGAGACCCAGTACTTC.

This clone is a singleton in its sample. This chain connects TRBV19 to TRBJ1-2, with TRBD1 as a possible D gene (5 bases). The germline V gene encodes CDR1 LNHDA and CDR2 SQIVND (reference sequence). The CDR3 consists of 16 residues. Between the trimmed V and J ends, which lost 0 bases and 4 bases, there was a span of 15 bases. The CDR3 reads CASSIDRGRSIYGYTF. DNA of the CDR3: TGTGCCAGTAGTATAGATAGGGGACGGAGTATCTATGGCTACACCTTC.

The chain employs TRBV21-1 and TRBJ2-2; the D call TRBD2 from the table was never checked on the DNA. TRBV21-1 is labeled a pseudogene. The CDR3 runs to 16 residues. The CDR3 nucleotides read TGTGCCAGCAGCAGTTCCCGGGGAGGGTACACCGGGGAGCTGTTTTTT. This translates into CASSSSRGGYTGELFF.

A note on this clone: The identical CDR3 is also encoded by other nucleotide sequences in the sample. The chain employs TRBV9 and TRBJ1-5; D call uncertain. V was trimmed by 0 bases and J by 2 bases, leaving 6 bases between them. The length of the CDR3 is 14 residues. Germline-derived CDR1 and CDR2 are SGDLS and YYNGEE. The CDR3 DNA sequence: TGTGCCAGCAGCGTAGATCCAGGCAATCAGCCCCAGCATTTT. Protein product: CASSVDPGNQPQHF.